The subject of this entry is one TCR beta chain. No antigen is known for it. The source of the sample is a study of long-term antiretroviral therapy in people with HIV. Whole-study results and caveats: Increased diversity was seen after ART, yet it remained lower than in transplant donor controls. Blood dating 2004 to 2017 may reflect older ART regimens.

This CDR3 has 16 amino acids. CDR1 SGHAT and CDR2 FQNNGV come from the germline V gene. V lost 1 base and J 0 bases, leaving 13 bases between the germline ends. It was version v3.0 of the immunoSEQ assay that was run at survey level. Clones were sequenced by immunoSEQ multiplex PCR, and TCRdb holds only the in-frame ones, with some missing. The sample lists tens of thousands of clones; just under 85% were seen once. The receptor's source is a middle-aged man with HIV. The sample here was unsorted PBMCs, taken 1.6 years after starting antiretroviral therapy. V gene TRBV11-2 combines with J gene TRBJ2-7, with a tentative D call TRBD1 (6 bases). Written as DNA, the CDR3 is TGTGCCAGCAGCTTAGTATACCAGGGGAGCTCCTACGAGCAGTACTTC. It specifies CASSLVYQGSSYEQYF.